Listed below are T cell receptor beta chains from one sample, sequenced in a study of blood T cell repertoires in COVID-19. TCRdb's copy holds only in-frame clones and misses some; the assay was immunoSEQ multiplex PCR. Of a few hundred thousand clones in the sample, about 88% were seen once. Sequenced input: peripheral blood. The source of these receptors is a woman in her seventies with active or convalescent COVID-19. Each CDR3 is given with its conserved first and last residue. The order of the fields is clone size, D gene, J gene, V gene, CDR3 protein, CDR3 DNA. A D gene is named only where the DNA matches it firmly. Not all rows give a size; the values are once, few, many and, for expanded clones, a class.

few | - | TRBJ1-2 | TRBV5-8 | CASSFPGLIYGYTF | TGTGCCAGCAGCTTCCCAGGACTGATCTATGGCTACACCTTC
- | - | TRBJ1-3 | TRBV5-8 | CASSRAGLSGNTIYF | TGTGCCAGCAGCCGGGCGGGTCTCTCTGGAAACACCATATATTTT
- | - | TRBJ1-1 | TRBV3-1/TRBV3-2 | CASSQNQGSLDEAFF | TGTGCCAGCAGCCAAAACCAGGGGTCGTTGGATGAAGCTTTCTTT
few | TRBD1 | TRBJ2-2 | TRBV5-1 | CASSSVKTGGNTGELFF | TGCGCCAGCAGCTCAGTGAAGACAGGGGGAAACACCGGGGAGCTGTTTTTT
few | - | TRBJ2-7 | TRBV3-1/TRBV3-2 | CASSRGNYEQYF | TGTGCCAGCAGCCGCGGGAACTACGAGCAGTACTTC
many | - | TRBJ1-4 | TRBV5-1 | CASSSVEGNEKLFF | TGCGCCAGCAGCTCAGTGGAGGGTAATGAAAAACTGTTTTTT
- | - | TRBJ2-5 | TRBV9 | CASSVAVSETQYF | TGTGCCAGCAGCGTAGCCGTCTCGGAGACCCAGTACTTC
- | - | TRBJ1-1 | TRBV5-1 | CASSSLGGGVNTEAFF | TGCGCCAGCAGCTCGCTTGGGGGCGGAGTGAACACTGAAGCTTTCTTT
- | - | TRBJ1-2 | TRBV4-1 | CASSLGPGDLYGYTF | TGCGCCAGCAGCCTAGGGCCAGGGGATCTCTATGGCTACACCTTC
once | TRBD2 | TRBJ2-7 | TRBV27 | CASSSLAGAYEQYF | TGTGCCAGCAGTTCTCTAGCGGGAGCCTACGAGCAGTACTTC
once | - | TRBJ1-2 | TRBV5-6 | CASSMGQNYGYTF | TGTGCCAGCAGCATGGGACAAAACTATGGCTACACCTTC
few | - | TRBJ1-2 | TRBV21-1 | CASSKVFRGYYGYTF | TGTGCCAGCAGCAAAGTCTTTAGGGGTTACTATGGCTACACCTTC
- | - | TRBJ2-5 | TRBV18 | CASSPYRDGEETQYF | TGTGCCAGCTCACCTTACAGGGATGGGGAAGAGACCCAGTACTTC
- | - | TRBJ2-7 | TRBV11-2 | CASSLGVGGTGTRVQYF | TGTGCCAGCAGCTTAGGAGTAGGCGGCACAGGGACCCGGGTGCAGTACTTC
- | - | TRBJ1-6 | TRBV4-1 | CASSPWTEANSPLHF | TGCGCCAGCAGCCCCTGGACAGAGGCTAATTCACCCCTCCACTTT
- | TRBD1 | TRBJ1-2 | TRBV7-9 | CASSPRGDRSNYGYTF | TGTGCCAGCAGCCCTAGAGGGGACAGGAGCAATTATGGCTACACCTTC
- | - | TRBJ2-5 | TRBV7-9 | CASSPRVGGTQYF | TGTGCCAGCAGCCCCCGCGTTGGCGGGACCCAGTACTTC
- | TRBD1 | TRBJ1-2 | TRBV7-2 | CASSLYETGDGYTF | TGTGCCAGCAGCTTGTATGAGACAGGGGATGGCTACACCTTC
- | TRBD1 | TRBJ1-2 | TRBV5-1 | CASSLGDRDYGYTF | TGCGCCAGCAGCTTGGGGGACAGGGACTATGGCTACACCTTC
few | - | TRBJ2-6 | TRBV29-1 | CSVRESSGANVLTF | TGCAGCGTTCGCGAGAGCTCTGGGGCCAACGTCCTGACTTTC
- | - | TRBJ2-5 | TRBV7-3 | CASSSGAAGQETQYF | TGTGCCAGCAGCTCTGGGGCAGCGGGCCAAGAGACCCAGTACTTC
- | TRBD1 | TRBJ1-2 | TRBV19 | CATGTALSYGYTF | TGTGCCACCGGGACAGCCCTTAGCTATGGCTACACCTTC
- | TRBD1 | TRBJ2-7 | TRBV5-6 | CASSRRGLRSYEQYF | TGTGCCAGCAGCCGCAGGGGGCTGAGGTCCTACGAGCAGTACTTC
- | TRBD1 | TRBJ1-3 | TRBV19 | CASSFRDRGRASGNTIYF | TGTGCCAGTAGTTTCCGGGACAGGGGAAGAGCGTCTGGAAACACCATATATTTT
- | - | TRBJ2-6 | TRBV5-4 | CASSSFPGYGANVLTF | TGTGCCAGCAGCTCTTTCCCAGGGTATGGGGCCAACGTCCTGACTTTC
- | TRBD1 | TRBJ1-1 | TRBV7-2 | CASSPTGTGSWGTEAFF | TGTGCCAGCAGCCCTACCGGGACAGGCTCCTGGGGCACTGAAGCTTTCTTT
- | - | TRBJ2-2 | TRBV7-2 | CASSSGGYTGELFF | TGTGCCAGCAGCTCTGGGGGGTACACCGGGGAGCTGTTTTTT
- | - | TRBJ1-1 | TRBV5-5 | CASSLRTAEAFF | TGTGCCAGCAGCTTACGGACAGCTGAAGCTTTCTTT
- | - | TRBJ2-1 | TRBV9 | CASSVLGVEQFF | TGTGCCAGCAGCGTTCTAGGGGTTGAGCAGTTCTTC
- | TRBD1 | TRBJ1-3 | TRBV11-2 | CASSLSGTGSGNTIYF | TGTGCCAGCAGCTTATCGGGGACAGGGTCTGGAAACACCATATATTTT
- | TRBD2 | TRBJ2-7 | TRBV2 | CASMAGGPEVGEQYF | TGTGCCAGCATGGCGGGGGGACCTGAAGTGGGCGAGCAGTACTTC
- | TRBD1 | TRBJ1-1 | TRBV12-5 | CASGIQTGRWTEAFF | TGTGCTAGTGGTATACAGACAGGGCGGTGGACTGAAGCTTTCTTT
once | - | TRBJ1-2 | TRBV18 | CASSPENWGYTF | TGTGCCAGCTCACCAGAGAATTGGGGCTACACCTTC
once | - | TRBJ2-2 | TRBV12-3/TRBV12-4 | CASMDSPSGELFF | TGTGCCAGCATGGACAGCCCGAGCGGGGAGCTGTTTTTT
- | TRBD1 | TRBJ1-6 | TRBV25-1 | CASGTGQNSPLHF | TGTGCCAGCGGGACAGGACAAAATTCACCCCTCCACTTT
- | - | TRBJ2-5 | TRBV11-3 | CASSLGPETQYF | TGTGCCAGCAGCTTGGGGCCTGAGACCCAGTACTTC
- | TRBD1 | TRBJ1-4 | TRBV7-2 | CASSLGQGLEKLFF | TGTGCCAGCAGCTTGGGACAGGGTCTAGAAAAACTGTTTTTT
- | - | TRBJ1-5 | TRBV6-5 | CASLQTGGQPQHF | TGTGCCAGCCTACAGACAGGAGGACAGCCCCAGCATTTT
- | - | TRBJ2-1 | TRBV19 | CASSSREDWYNEQFF | TGTGCCAGTAGCTCCAGGGAGGACTGGTACAATGAGCAGTTCTTC
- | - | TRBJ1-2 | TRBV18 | CASSPLETGRGYTF | TGTGCCAGCTCACCATTGGAGACAGGAAGGGGCTACACCTTC
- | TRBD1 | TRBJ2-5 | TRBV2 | CASRDRVQETQYF | TGTGCCAGCAGGGACAGGGTACAAGAGACCCAGTACTTC